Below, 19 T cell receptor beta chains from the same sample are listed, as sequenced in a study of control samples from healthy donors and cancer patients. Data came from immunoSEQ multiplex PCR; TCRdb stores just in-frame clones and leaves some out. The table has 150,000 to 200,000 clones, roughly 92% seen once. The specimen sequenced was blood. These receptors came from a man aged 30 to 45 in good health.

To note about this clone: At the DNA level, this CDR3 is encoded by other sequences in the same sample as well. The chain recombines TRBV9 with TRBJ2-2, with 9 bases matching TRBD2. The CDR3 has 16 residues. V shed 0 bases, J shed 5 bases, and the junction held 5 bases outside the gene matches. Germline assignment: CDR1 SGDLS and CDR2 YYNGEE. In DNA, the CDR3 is TGTGCCAGCAGCGTAGCGCGGGGGGGCGGTACCGGGGAGCTGTTTTTT. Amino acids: CASSVARGGGTGELFF.

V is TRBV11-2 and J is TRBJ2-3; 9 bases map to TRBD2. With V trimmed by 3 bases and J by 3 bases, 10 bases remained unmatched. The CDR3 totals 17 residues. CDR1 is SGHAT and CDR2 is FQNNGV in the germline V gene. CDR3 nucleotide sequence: TGTGCCAGCAGCTTGCTCGGGGTAGCGGGGGCGACAGATACGCAGTATTTT. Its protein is CASSLLGVAGATDTQYF.

Here the CDR3 DNA reads TGTGCCAGCAGCCTTACTAGCGGGAGGATCTCCTACGAGCAGTACTTC. It codes for CASSLTSGRISYEQYF. The gene calls are TRBV5-6 and TRBJ2-7, with 12 bases fitting TRBD2. J gave up 0 bases and V 4 bases, and 5 bases lay outside the gene matches. CDR1 is SGHDT, CDR2 YYEEEE, per germline. CDR3 length: 16 residues. The full variable domain, rest sourced from reference TRBV5-6 and TRBJ2-7, is DAGVTQSPTHLIKTRGQQVTLRCSPKSGHDTVSWYQQALGQGPQFIFQYYEEEERQRGNFPDRFSGHQFPNYSSELNVNALLLGDSALYLCASSLTSGRISYEQYFGPGTRLTVT.

CDR3 sequence reads: CASSLALEVADTQYF. Here the CDR3 DNA reads TGTGCCAGCAGCTTGGCTTTGGAGGTTGCGGATACGCAGTATTTT. V and J are TRBV5-4 and TRBJ2-3, with D possibly being TRBD2 (5 bases). V shed 0 bases and J shed 6 bases, with 14 bases lying between them. The germline V gene encodes CDR1 SGHNT and CDR2 YYREEE (reference sequence). CDR3 size: 15 residues.

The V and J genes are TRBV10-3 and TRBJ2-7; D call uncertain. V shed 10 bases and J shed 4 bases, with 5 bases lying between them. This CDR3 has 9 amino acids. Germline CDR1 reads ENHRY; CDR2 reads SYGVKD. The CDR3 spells CATQYEQYF. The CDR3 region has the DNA TGTGCCACTCAATACGAGCAGTACTTC.

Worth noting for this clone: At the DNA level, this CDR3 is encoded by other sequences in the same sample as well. For the CDR3, the DNA is TGCGCCAGCAGCTTGGGGGATAGCACAGATACGCAGTATTTT. Amino acids: CASSLGDSTDTQYF. This rearrangement joins TRBV5-1 to TRBJ2-3; D ambiguous. The germline CDR1 and CDR2 sequences are SGHRS and YFSETQ. The ends were cut back, 0 bases at V and 0 bases at J, with 5 bases in the middle. The CDR3 is 14 residues long.

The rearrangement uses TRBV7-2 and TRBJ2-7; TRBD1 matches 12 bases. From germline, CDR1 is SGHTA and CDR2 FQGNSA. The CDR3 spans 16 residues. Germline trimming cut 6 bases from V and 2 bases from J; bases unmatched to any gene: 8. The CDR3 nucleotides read TGTGCCAGCAGGTATTCCGGGACAGGGGGCCCCTACGAGCAGTACTTC. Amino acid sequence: CASRYSGTGGPYEQYF.

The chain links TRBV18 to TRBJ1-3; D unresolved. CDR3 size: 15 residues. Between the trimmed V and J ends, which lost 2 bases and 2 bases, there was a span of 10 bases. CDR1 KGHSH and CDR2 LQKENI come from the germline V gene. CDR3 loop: CASSPNPGPGNTIYF. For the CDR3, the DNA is TGTGCCAGCTCACCAAATCCTGGGCCTGGAAACACCATATATTTT.

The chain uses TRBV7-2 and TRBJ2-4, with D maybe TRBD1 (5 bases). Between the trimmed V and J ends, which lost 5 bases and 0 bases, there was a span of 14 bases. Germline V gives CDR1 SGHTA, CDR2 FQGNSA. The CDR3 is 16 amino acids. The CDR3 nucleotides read TGTGCCAGCAGCCTACAGGTCTCCATAGCCAAAAACATTCAGTACTTC. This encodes CASSLQVSIAKNIQYF.

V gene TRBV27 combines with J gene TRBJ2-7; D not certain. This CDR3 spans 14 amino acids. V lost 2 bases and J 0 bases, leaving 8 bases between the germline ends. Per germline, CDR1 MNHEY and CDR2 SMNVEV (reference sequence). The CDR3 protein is CASSLMGSSYEQYF. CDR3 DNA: TGTGCCAGCAGTTTAATGGGTAGCTCCTACGAGCAGTACTTC.

CDR3 sequence (DNA): TGTGCCAGCAGCGGGACACTGATGAACACTGAAGCTTTCTTT. Its translation is CASSGTLMNTEAFF. This chain connects TRBV5-4 to TRBJ1-1, with D maybe TRBD1 (6 bases). CDR1 and CDR2 from the germline V gene are SGHNT and YYREEE (reference sequence). Between the trimmed V and J ends, which lost 4 bases and 0 bases, there was a span of 10 bases. The CDR3 is 14 amino acids.

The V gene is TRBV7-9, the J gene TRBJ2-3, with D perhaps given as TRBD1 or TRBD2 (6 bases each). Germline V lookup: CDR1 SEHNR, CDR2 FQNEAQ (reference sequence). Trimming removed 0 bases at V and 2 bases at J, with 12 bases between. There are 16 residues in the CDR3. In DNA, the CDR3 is TGTGCCAGCAGCTTAGCCGGGGGCCGATCCACAGATACGCAGTATTTT. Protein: CASSLAGGRSTDTQYF.

The CDR3 loop is CASSLRRDNDYGYTF. The DNA of the CDR3 is TGTGCCAGCAGTTTACGACGGGACAACGACTATGGCTACACCTTC. The J gene is TRBJ1-2, the V gene TRBV27; possible D gene TRBD1, 6 bases. V shed 2 bases and J shed 3 bases, with 13 bases lying between them. In germline, CDR1 is MNHEY, CDR2 SMNVEV (reference sequence). The CDR3 sequence is 15 residues long.

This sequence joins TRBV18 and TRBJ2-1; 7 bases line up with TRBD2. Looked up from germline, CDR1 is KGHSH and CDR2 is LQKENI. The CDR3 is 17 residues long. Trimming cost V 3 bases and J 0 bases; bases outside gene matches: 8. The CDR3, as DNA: TGTGCCAGCTCACCCTTAAGCGGGGTGGCCTCCTACAATGAGCAGTTCTTC. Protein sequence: CASSPLSGVASYNEQFF.

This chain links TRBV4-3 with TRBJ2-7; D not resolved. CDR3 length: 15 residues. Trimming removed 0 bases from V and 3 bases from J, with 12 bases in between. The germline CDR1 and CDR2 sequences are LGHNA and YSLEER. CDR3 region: CASSQDGRSGYEQYF. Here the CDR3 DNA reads TGCGCCAGCAGCCAAGATGGCAGAAGTGGCTACGAGCAGTACTTC.

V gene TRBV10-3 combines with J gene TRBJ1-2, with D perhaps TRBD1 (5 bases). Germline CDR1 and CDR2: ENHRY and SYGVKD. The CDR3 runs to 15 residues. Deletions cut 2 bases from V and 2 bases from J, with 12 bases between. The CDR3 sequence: CAISEGGGGNYGYTF. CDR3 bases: TGTGCCATCAGTGAGGGCGGGGGGGGGAACTATGGCTACACCTTC.

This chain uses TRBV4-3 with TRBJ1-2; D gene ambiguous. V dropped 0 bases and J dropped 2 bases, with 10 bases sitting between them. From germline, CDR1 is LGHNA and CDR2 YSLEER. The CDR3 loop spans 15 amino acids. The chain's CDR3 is CASSQESSPNYGYTF. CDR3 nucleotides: TGCGCCAGCAGCCAAGAGTCCTCTCCCAACTATGGCTACACCTTC.

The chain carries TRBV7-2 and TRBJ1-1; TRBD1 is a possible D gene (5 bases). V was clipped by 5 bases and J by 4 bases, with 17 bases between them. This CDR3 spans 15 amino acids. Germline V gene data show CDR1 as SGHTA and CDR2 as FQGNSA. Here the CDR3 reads CASSPTGAQSTEAFF. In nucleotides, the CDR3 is TGTGCCAGCAGCCCGACTGGGGCGCAGAGCACTGAAGCTTTCTTT.

The CDR3 sequence: CASSQDWPAYNSPLHF. The CDR3 nucleotides are TGTGCCAGCAGCCAAGATTGGCCGGCCTATAATTCACCCCTCCACTTT. V usage is TRBV3-1 (or the pseudogene TRBV3-2) and J usage is TRBJ1-6; D is ambiguous. Trimming took 0 bases from V and 2 from J, leaving 8 bases between them. Germline lookup yields CDR1 LGHDT and CDR2 YNNKEL (reference sequence). The CDR3 has 16 amino acids.